The present T cell receptor (beta chain) was sequenced within a study of cytomegalovirus exposure and HLA in healthy donors. Study results and limitations: TCR beta V segments were, for the most part, productive about 87% or about 30% of the time in an earlier analysis. TCR beta V- and J-gene trimming was later associated with a missense DCLRE1C variant.

V lost 2 bases and J lost 2; bases outside the gene matches: 3. The CDR3 has 15 amino acids. The germline V gene encodes CDR1 SGHRS and CDR2 YFSETQ. The donors comprised healthy bone marrow donors. Nominally healthy donors provided the samples, though records likely missed some immune exposures. The PCR used 60 Vbeta and 13 Jbeta primers. The repertoire was sequenced with immunoSEQ multiplex PCR; TCRdb's copy has only in-frame clones and lacks some. The sample lists hundreds of thousands of clones; around 66% were seen once. To note about this clone: No antigen is known for it.

Specimen: PBMCs. The receptor's source is a female donor in good health and CMV-seronegative. The chain employs TRBV5-1 and TRBJ1-3; 8 positions match TRBD1. The CDR3 here is CASSFSGGAGNTIYF. CDR3 nucleotide sequence: TGCGCCAGCAGCTTCTCAGGGGGCGCTGGAAACACCATATATTTT.